This T cell receptor (beta chain) is from a study of Ad26.COV2.S vaccination and SARS-CoV-2 variants. About the research overall: Participants got Ad26.COV2.S intramuscularly, once or twice 56 days apart. General study findings and limits: Similar non-spike TCR breadth was observed in recipients of vaccine and of placebo. There was reportedly substantial breadth in spike-specific CD8+ and CD4+ T cell responses after vaccination.

The assay was immunoSEQ multiplex PCR, and TCRdb's table has in-frame clones only and misses some. This sample has 400,000 to 450,000 clones, with around 93% found just once. The V gene lost 0 bases and the J gene lost 2 bases, with 5 bases spanning the gap. This CDR3 region has 12 residues. The germline V gene encodes CDR1 SQVTM and CDR2 ANQGSEA. Documented treatment: some 19 received Ad26.COV2.S at low or high dose, single or two shots; about 5 received placebo; per-sample allocation not given. Day 63 following the first vaccine or placebo injection was when the samples were taken. As for this clone: Its antigen is still unknown.

The V and J genes are TRBV29-1 and TRBJ2-7; D is uncertain. The source material was peripheral blood, sampled in a trial of Ad26.COV2.S vaccine versus placebo. The TCR comes from a person between 18 and 65 years old who received the Ad26.COV2.S COVID-19 vaccine or a placebo. CDR3 DNA sequence: TGCAGCGTTGAAGAACTTCCCTACGAGCAGTACTTC. Protein sequence: CSVEELPYEQYF.